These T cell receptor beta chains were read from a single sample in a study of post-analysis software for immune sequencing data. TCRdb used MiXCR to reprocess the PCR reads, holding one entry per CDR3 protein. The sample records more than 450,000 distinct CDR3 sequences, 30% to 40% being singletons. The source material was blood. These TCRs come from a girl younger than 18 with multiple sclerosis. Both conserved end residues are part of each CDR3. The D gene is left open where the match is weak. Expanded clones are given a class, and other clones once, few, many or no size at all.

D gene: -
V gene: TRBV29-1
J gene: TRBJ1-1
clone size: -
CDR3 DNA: TGCAGCGTGGGAAAGGGAACAGCGAACACTGAAGCTTTCTTT
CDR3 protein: CSVGKGTANTEAFF

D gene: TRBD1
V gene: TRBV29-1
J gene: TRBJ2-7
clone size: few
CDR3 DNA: TGCAGCGCGTCCGACGACAGGGCCGAGCAGTACTTC
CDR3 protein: CSASDDRAEQYF

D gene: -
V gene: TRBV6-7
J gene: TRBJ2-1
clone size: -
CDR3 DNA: TGTGCCGGCAGTTACTCTCAGGGGAGCTCCTACAATGAGCAGTTCTTC
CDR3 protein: CAGSYSQGSSYNEQFF

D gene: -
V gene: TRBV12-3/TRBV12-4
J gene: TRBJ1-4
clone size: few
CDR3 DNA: TGTGCCAGCAGCCTGACAGTAGATTATGAAAAACTGTTTTTT
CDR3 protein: CASSLTVDYEKLFF

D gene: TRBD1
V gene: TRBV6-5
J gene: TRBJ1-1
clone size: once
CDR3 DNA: TGTGCCAGCAGGCGAGGACAGGGCCTAATGAACACTGAAGCTTTCTTT
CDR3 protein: CASRRGQGLMNTEAFF

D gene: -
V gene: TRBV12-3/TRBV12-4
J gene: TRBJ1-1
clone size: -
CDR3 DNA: TGTGCCAGCAGTGCCACAGGTGATACCACTGAAGCTTTCTTT
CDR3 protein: CASSATGDTTEAFF

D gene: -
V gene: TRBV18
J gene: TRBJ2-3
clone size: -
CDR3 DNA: TGTGCCAGTTCACCACCTGCGGGACCTAGCACAGATACGCAGTATTTT
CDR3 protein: CASSPPAGPSTDTQYF

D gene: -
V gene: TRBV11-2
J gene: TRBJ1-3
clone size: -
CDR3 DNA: TGTGCCAGCAGCCCCCTTTCAGCGGGGTCTGGAAACACCATATATTTT
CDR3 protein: CASSPLSAGSGNTIYF

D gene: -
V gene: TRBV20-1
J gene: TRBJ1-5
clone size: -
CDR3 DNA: TGCAGTGCTAGAGATTCGGATCAGCCCCAGCATTTT
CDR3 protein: CSARDSDQPQHF

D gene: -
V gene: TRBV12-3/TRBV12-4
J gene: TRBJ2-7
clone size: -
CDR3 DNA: TGTGCCAGCACCTCACGGACAGAGATCTACGAGCAGTACTTC
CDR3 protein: CASTSRTEIYEQYF

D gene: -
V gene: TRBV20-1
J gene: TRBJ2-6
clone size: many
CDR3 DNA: TGCAGTGTCCTCGGACATCCATCTCCCGGGGCCAACGTCCTGACTTTC
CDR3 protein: CSVLGHPSPGANVLTF

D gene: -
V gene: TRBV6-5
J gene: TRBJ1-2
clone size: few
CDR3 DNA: TGTGCCAGCAGGTCAGGGGTCACCTATGGCTACACCTTC
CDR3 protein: CASRSGVTYGYTF

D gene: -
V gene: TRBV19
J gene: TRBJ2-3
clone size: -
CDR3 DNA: TGTGCCAGTACCGAGGGACCTCCTGCTACAGATACGCAGTATTTT
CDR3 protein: CASTEGPPATDTQYF

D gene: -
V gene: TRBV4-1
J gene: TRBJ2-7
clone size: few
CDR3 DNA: TGCGCCAGCAGCCAAGGTTGGGGCTCCTACGAGCAGTACTTC
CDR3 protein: CASSQGWGSYEQYF

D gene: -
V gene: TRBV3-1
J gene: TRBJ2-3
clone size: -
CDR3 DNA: TGTGCCAGCAGCAAACCTCCATTGGGGGATACGCAGTATTTT
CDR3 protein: CASSKPPLGDTQYF

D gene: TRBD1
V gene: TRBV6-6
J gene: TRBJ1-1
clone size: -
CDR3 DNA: TGTGCCAGCAGCGCGACGGCGACAGGGGTCACTGAAGCTTTCTTT
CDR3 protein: CASSATATGVTEAFF

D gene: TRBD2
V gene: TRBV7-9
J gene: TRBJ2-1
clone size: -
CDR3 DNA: TGTGCCAGCAGCTTCGGGGGGGCCGGGTACAATGAGCAGTTCTTC
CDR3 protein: CASSFGGAGYNEQFF

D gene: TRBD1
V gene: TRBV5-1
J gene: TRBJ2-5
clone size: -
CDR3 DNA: TGCGCCAGCAGCTTGGCGACAGGGACCCAAGAGACCCAGTACTTC
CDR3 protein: CASSLATGTQETQYF

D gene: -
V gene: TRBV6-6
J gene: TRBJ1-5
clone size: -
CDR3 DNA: TGTGCCAGCAGTCAGGTTTCGGGCAATCAGCCCCAGCATTTT
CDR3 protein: CASSQVSGNQPQHF

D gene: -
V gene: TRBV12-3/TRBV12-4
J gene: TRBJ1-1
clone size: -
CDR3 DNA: TGTGCCAGCAGTTGGATGAACACTGAAGCTTTCTTT
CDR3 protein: CASSWMNTEAFF

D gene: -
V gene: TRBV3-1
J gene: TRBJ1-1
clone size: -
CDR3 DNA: TGTGCCAGCAGCCAGAGCACTGAAGCTTTCTTT
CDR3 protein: CASSQSTEAFF

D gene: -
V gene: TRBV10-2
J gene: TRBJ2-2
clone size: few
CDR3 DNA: TGCGCCAGCAGTGAGCGGGGTGGAATGATCGGGGAGCTGTTTTTT
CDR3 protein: CASSERGGMIGELFF

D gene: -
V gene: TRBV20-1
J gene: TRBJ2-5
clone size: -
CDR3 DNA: TGCAGTGCTAGAGGGGGGGGCTTCTCCCAAGAGACCCAGTACTTC
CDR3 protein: CSARGGGFSQETQYF

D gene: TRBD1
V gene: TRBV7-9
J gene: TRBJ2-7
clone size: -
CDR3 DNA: TGTGCCAGCAGCTTAGGGACAGGGCCCCAAGAGCAGTACTTC
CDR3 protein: CASSLGTGPQEQYF

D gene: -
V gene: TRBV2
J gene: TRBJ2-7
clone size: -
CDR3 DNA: TGTGCCAGCAGTGCCTCGGCGCGGGGCTTCTCCTACGAGCAGCACTTC
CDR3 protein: CASSASARGFSYEQHF

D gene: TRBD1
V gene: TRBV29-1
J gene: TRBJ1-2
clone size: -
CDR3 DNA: TGCAGCGTTGAGTCTGGGGACAGGGCCGATAACTATGGCTACACCTTC
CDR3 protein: CSVESGDRADNYGYTF

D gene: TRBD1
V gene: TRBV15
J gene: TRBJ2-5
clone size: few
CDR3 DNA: TGTGCCACCAGCAGAACTCGTTTGAATCTAGTAAAACCGGGACAGGTACAAGAGACCCAGTACTTC
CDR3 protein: CATSRTRLNLVKPGQVQETQYF

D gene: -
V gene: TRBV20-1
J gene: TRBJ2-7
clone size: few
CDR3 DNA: TGCAGTGCCACGCCAGGTTGGGGCCGCCCTGGTTACGAGCAGTACTTC
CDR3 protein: CSATPGWGRPGYEQYF

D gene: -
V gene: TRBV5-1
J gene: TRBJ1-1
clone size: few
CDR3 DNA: TGCGCCAGCAGCTTGGTAGGGGGGGCTGGCACTGAAGCTTTCTTT
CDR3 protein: CASSLVGGAGTEAFF

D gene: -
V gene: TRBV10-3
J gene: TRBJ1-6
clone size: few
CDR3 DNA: TGTGCCTCCAGGGGAACCTATAATTCACCCCTCCACTTT
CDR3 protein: CASRGTYNSPLHF

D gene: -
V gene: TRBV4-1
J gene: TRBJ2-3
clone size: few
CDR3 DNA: TGCGCCAGCAGCCAGGGGGCTTCAGATACGCAGTATTTT
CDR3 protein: CASSQGASDTQYF

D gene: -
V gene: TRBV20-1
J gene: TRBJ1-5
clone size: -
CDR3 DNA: TGCAGCGGGACGGAGGACATAAGCAATCAGCCCCAGCATTTT
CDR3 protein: CSGTEDISNQPQHF

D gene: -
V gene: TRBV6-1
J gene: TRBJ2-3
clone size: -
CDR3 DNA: TGTGCCAACGGGCCCCAGGGTAGCACAGATACGCAGTATTTT
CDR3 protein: CANGPQGSTDTQYF

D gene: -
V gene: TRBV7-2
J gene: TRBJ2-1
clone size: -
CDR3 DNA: TGTGCCAGCAGCTTAGGTCGGTTCGAGCAGTTCTTC
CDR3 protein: CASSLGRFEQFF

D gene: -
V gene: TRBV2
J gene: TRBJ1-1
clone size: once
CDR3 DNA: TGTGCCAGCACCGTTTTGAACACTGAAGCTTTCTTT
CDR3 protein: CASTVLNTEAFF

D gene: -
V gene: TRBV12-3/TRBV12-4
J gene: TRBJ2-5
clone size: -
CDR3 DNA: TGTGCCAGCAGTTTACGCGGGGGCCAGAAAGAGACCCAGTACTTC
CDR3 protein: CASSLRGGQKETQYF

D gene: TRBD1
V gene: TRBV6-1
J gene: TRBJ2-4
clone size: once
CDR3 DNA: TGTGCCAGCAGTGGATACCGGGACAGCACACAGGGCAAAGACATTCAGTACTTC
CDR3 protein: CASSGYRDSTQGKDIQYF

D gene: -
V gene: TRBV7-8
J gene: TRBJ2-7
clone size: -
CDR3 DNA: TGTGCCAGCAGCGTGGGGGCTTTATACGAGCAGTACTTC
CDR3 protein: CASSVGALYEQYF

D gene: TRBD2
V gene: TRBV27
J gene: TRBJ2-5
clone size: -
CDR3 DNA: TGTGCCAGCAGTACAATGGTCTTAGCGGGGGGCCCTCTATCGTATGCAGAGACCCAGTACTTC
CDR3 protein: CASSTMVLAGGPLSYAETQYF

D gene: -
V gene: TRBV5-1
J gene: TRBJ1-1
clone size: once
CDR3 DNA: TGCGCCAGCAGCTTGACGTTTCCAGGGACTGAAGCTTTCTTT
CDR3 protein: CASSLTFPGTEAFF